Listed below are T cell receptor beta chains from one sample, sequenced in a study of T cell responses to AZD1222 COVID-19 vaccine. Measured with immunoSEQ multiplex PCR; TCRdb has only the in-frame clones, and not every one. The table shows some 200,000 clones, with 93% occurring only once. The sequencing used peripheral blood, collected on day 0 of AZD1222 vaccination. The source of these receptors is an adult in good health. CDR3s include the opening cysteine and the closing phenylalanine or tryptophan.

V gene	J gene	CDR3 protein
TRBV2	TRBJ1-1	CASRRQGRDTEAFF
TRBV27	TRBJ2-2	CASSLVGTGKNTGELFF
TRBV7-6	TRBJ2-7	CASSLEATSSHEQYF
TRBV13	TRBJ2-7	CASSFGSPSSYEQYF
TRBV2	TRBJ1-5	CASRPSAAGGQPQHF
TRBV7-8	TRBJ1-5	CASSLEGTGFLQPQHF
TRBV6-1	TRBJ1-1	CASSENGGLGTEAFF
TRBV5-5	TRBJ1-1	CASSWGQGNTEAFF
TRBV14	TRBJ1-2	CASSHQQGPYGYTF
TRBV6-5	TRBJ2-1	CASSYSPKSHEQFF
TRBV5-6	TRBJ2-5	CASSFSLVVETQYF
TRBV19	TRBJ2-7	CASSILRGSNEQYF
TRBV7-2	TRBJ1-2	CASSPGGTVANYGYTF
TRBV4-1	TRBJ1-2	CASSQGTSGLIDGYTF
TRBV12-3/TRBV12-4	TRBJ2-1	CASSSVGTKVF
TRBV7-2	TRBJ2-1	CASSLVNEQFF
TRBV7-6	TRBJ2-2	CASSSEDHLISGELFF
TRBV7-9	TRBJ2-3	CASTRLVQGITDTQYF
TRBV18	TRBJ1-5	CASSLLDRVGQPQHF
TRBV5-4	TRBJ2-1	CASSFLTGDGSEQFF
TRBV5-1	TRBJ2-5	CASSLGSEETQYF
TRBV5-4	TRBJ2-2	CASSLAGLYTGELFF
TRBV2	TRBJ1-5	CASSDLFSNQPQHF
TRBV21-1	TRBJ2-5	CASSPPTEAAPQETQYF
TRBV24-1	TRBJ2-2	CATSDLSGELFF
TRBV11-1	TRBJ2-1	CASSLNLGVGQFF
TRBV18	TRBJ1-3	CASSPLFERSSGNTIYF
TRBV27	TRBJ2-5	CASSSTGSGIPRETQYF
TRBV10-3	TRBJ1-5	CAISEWRGSDQPQHF
TRBV3-1/TRBV3-2	TRBJ1-3	CASSHSDRGNTIYF
TRBV7-8	TRBJ1-5	CASDPNGGSQPQHF
TRBV9	TRBJ1-1	CASSVGSVTEAFF
TRBV27	TRBJ1-5	CASARSRDQPQHF
TRBV6-1	TRBJ2-2	CASSEWRNGELFF
TRBV5-5	TRBJ1-5	CASSLDRGIPQPQHF
TRBV12-5	TRBJ1-1	CASGLVSGTGSLSEAFF
TRBV19	TRBJ1-2	CASSRDRGLYGYTF
TRBV29-1	TRBJ2-1	CSVSRLAGGNEQFF
TRBV20-1	TRBJ1-1	CSARDAGAFF
TRBV5-5	TRBJ1-1	CASSLGYMNTEAFF
TRBV19	TRBJ1-3	CASSIVPGSSGNTIYF
TRBV6-5	TRBJ1-2	CASSYSPAGISYGYTF
TRBV10-3	TRBJ2-2	CAISESGLAGATGELFF
TRBV19	TRBJ1-1	CASSRDGRNTEAFF
TRBV29-1	TRBJ1-1	CSGGRSPNTEAFF
TRBV7-9	TRBJ1-1	CASSPRGTGYTEAFF
TRBV6-5	TRBJ1-2	CASIHRDPNYGYTF
TRBV6-5	TRBJ2-1	CASSRRGPSYNEQFF
TRBV11-2	TRBJ2-1	CASRDGWWAATSQEQFF